This T cell receptor beta chain comes out of a study of T cells in localized non-small cell lung cancer (dated by TCRdb to about 2020). Background on the whole study: T cell repertoires of 200 to 300 early-stage NSCLC patients were analyzed, with tumors being compared against uninvolved tumor-adjacent lungs. A mean age of roughly 66 years was recorded for the NSCLC patients, of whom more than 120 were male and 95 to 110 were female. The cohort was made up of around 250 treatment-naive NSCLC patients whose localized lung tumors had been resected.

Results the study describes overall, beyond this receptor: Because multi-region tumor sequencing was not done, intratumor heterogeneity could not be ruled out. Since the design was exploratory, TCR variables were selected using unadjusted p-values with no false-discovery rate correction. Uninvolved tumor-adjacent lung showed the highest T cell clonality, higher than tumor, which suggests more focused antigenic responses in the uninvolved tumor-adjacent lung. A median of 57 of the top 100 tumor clones were detected in paired uninvolved adjacent lung, and around 27 of these tumor clones were also found among the top 100 clones of the paired uninvolved adjacent lung. Longer overall survival was associated with higher blood T cell density, whereas shorter survival was associated with higher adjacent-lung clonality.

About this clone itself: The antigen it recognizes is unknown. It has no much larger one-base neighbor in the sample; base qualities were not kept.

TCR beta CDR3 regions were sequenced from DNA using the immunoSEQ Assay. The paper's processing steps were these. T cell density was computed as TCR beta template counts normalized to usable DNA estimated by amplifying housekeeping genes. The preseqR package was used to estimate richness by extrapolating to 400,000 templates for PBMC samples and to 120,000 templates for tissue samples. Clonality was defined by subtracting Pielou's evenness from one. Tissue-enriched TCRs were identified by differential abundance testing using productive amino-acid clonotypes, minimum total count 5 and alpha 0.1. The Jaccard Index and the Morisita Overlap Index were used to quantify repertoire overlap between compartments. GLIPH grouped TCR beta CDR3s together with public tetramer-defined viral CDR3s, and a viral motif had to include at least three viral sequences and show V-gene enrichment. TCRdb carries this immuneACCESS record with in-frame sequences only. Its versions omit some clonotypes, under half of them owing to an unresolved V gene in the studies checked, with the rest unexplained. V and J calls and clone size are those listed in that table; D and trimming were worked out from the DNA. The sample contains tens of thousands of clones, around 79% of them found a single time. Together, the top ten hold roughly 36% of the sample.

At diagnosis, tumor, uninvolved tumor-adjacent lung and peripheral blood were collected and then preserved as a mix of FFPE and fresh-frozen material. For TCR repertoire profiling, the blood samples were analyzed as peripheral blood mononuclear cells. From a lookup of the germline V gene, CDR1 and CDR2 are SGHTA and FQGNSA. Ends trimmed: V by 6 bases, J by 3 bases; bases unmatched to a gene: 4. Taken from cysteine to phenylalanine, the CDR3 has 13 residues. Only the CDR3 DNA stays, 39 bases, in frame from base 1. The material sequenced was PBMCs, taken before any cancer treatment. The receptor's source is a woman between 35 and 75 years old with stage II squamous cell lung carcinoma. In this chain, TRBV7-2 is recombined with TRBJ1-1; the central 7 bases match TRBD1. CDR3 loop: CASRTQGDTEAFF. The sequenced DNA: TGTGCCAGCAGGACTCAGGGGGACACTGAAGCTTTCTTT. Here the CDR3 is joined to the reference TRBV7-2 and TRBJ1-1 genes, and the full variable domain is: GAGVSQSPSNKVTEKGKDVELRCDPISGHTALYWYRQSLGQGLEFLIYFQGNSAPDKSGLPSDRFSAERTGGSVSTLTIQRTQQEDSAVYLCASRTQGDTEAFFGQGTRLTVV.